This T cell receptor beta chain comes out of a study of blood T cell repertoires in COVID-19. The CDR3 has 14 amino acids. Trimming removed 2 bases from V and 5 bases from J, with 12 bases in between. Germline assignment: CDR1 MNHEY and CDR2 SMNVEV (reference sequence). This clone has a handful of counts. Per the study methods: Estimation of nucleated cell counts was performed using reference gene primer amplification. Data came from immunoSEQ multiplex PCR; TCRdb stores just in-frame clones and leaves some out. Clone size and the V and J calls come from that table; the DNA yielded D and trimming. The table lists some 260,000 clones, over 75% of them singletons.

The clonotype comes from a woman in her 70s with COVID-19, enrolled during active disease. Sequencing was carried out using peripheral blood. The chain carries TRBV27 and TRBJ1-1, with D possibly matching TRBD1 (5 bases). CDR3: CASSLRGIGTEAFF. The CDR3 DNA reads as TGTGCCAGCAGTTTAAGGGGTATTGGGACTGAAGCTTTCTTT.